This entry features one T cell receptor (beta chain) sequence. Antigen specificity is unknown. This entry comes from a study of T cell responses to AZD1222 COVID-19 vaccine. Study overall: Pooled together were second doses at about 4 or about 12 weeks.

Study observations and caveats: Females outnumbered males among donors, who were mostly white British; clonal diversity was possibly underestimated. Repertoires were collected only later (after the peak T cell response had occurred). Spike-specific TCR breadth and depth were elevated following two AZD1222 doses.

Looked up from germline, CDR1 is LNHDA and CDR2 is SQIVND (reference sequence). The CDR3 is 14 amino acids. Trimming pared 4 bases from V and 3 bases from J, leaving 13 bases between. Method: immunoSEQ multiplex PCR; TCRdb's copy keeps in-frame clones and lacks some. The data contain 150,000 or so clones, approximately 92% of them singletons. This TCR came from an adult in good health. The chain recombines TRBV19 with TRBJ2-7, with D maybe TRBD1 (6 bases). The material was peripheral blood, obtained on day 0 of AZD1222 vaccination. The CDR3 bases are TGTGCCAGTAGTAAATGGGACAAAAACTACGAGCAGTACTTC. Protein product: CASSKWDKNYEQYF.